This TCR beta chain was recorded in a study of glioma-infiltrating T cells. General study findings and limits: Only very few CDR3 sequences appeared in both tissue and blood.

Using RNA template, CDR3s of TCR alpha and beta were amplified with iRepertoire arm-PCR. For one-step reverse transcription and amplification, roughly 100-400 ng of tissue mRNA or PBMC total RNA was used. TCRdb re-derived calls from the multiplex PCR reads in MiXCR, one entry per CDR3 protein. The sample holds some 100,000 distinct CDR3 sequences; about 25% are singletons and the top ten take 35%. Turning to this clonotype: What it binds is not known.

CDR3 length: 12 amino acids. Germline V gene lookup returns CDR1 GTSNPN and CDR2 SVGIG (reference sequence). V was cut by 1 base and J by 4 bases, with 5 bases left in between. Material for sequencing was glioma tissue, nonneoplastic brain tissue, or PBMCs (not recorded which). The chain carries TRBV30 and TRBJ1-5; unclear D gene. The TCR comes from a human donor with low-grade glioma or glioblastoma, undergoing nonglioma brain surgery, or in good health (not recorded which). The CDR3 nucleotides are TGTGCCTGGAGTGGAGGAAATCAGCCCCAGCATTTT. The encoded protein is CAWSGGNQPQHF.